The 24 T cell receptor beta chains given below trace back to one sample, sequenced in a study of memory CD4+ T cells and cytomegalovirus serostatus (dated by TCRdb to about 2019). Library construction relied on the immunoSEQ multiplex PCR assay. TCRdb limited this immuneACCESS table to in-frame rearrangements with V and J called. A share of clones is missing; checked studies link under half to unresolved V genes, and the rest is unexplained. The sample table shows over 40,000 clones, and 82% are seen once. In total, the top ten clones hold roughly 0.6% of the sample. Single viable CD3+CD4+CD8-CD45RO+ cells were sorted as memory CD4+ T cells on a FACSAria II. The specimen sequenced was memory CD4+ T cells from blood. The origin of the receptors is an adult in good health and CMV-seronegative.

CDR3 sequence reads: CASSFQETQYF. CDR3 nucleotide sequence: TGCGCCAGCAGCTTCCAAGAGACCCAGTACTTC. This sequence joins TRBV5-1 and TRBJ2-5; D remains unclear. This CDR3 is 11 amino acids long. V was clipped by 2 bases and J by 1 base, with 0 bases between them. In germline, CDR1 is SGHRS, CDR2 YFSETQ. The full variable domain, with the rest looked up from reference TRBV5-1 and TRBJ2-5, is KAGVTQTPRYLIKTRGQQVTLSCSPISGHRSVSWYQQTPGQGLQFLFEYFSETQRNKGNFPGRFSGRQFSNSRSEMNVSTLELGDSALYLCASSFQETQYFGPGTRLLVL.

The chain employs TRBV15 and TRBJ2-5; perhaps TRBD2 as D (6 bases). This CDR3 contains 16 residues. Germline CDR1 LNHNV, CDR2 YYDKDF (reference sequence). V was shortened by 1 base and J by 2 bases, with 14 bases between the two germline ends. DNA for the CDR3: TGTGCCACCAGCAGAGCGTACGGGGGTAAACAAGAGACCCAGTACTTC. Encoded protein: CATSRAYGGKQETQYF.

This clone was seen a single time. The chain links TRBV10-3 to TRBJ1-1; D call uncertain. V was pared by 3 bases and J by 3 bases, with 5 bases between. Germline V gene lookup returns CDR1 ENHRY and CDR2 SYGVKD. CDR3 length: 12 amino acids. CDR3 coding DNA: TGTGCCATCAGTGACACATACACTGAAGCTTTCTTT. Translation: CAISDTYTEAFF.

The genes are TRBV19 and TRBJ2-3; the D is unclear. V was trimmed by 4 bases and J by 2 bases, leaving 7 bases between them. The germline CDR1 and CDR2 sequences are LNHDA and SQIVND (reference sequence). The CDR3 consists of 13 residues. Written as DNA, the CDR3 is TGTGCCAGTAGTAGAGCCCCCACAGATACGCAGTATTTT. Its translation is CASSRAPTDTQYF.

This chain joins TRBV19 and TRBJ1-2, with D hard to call. Between the trimmed V and J ends, which lost 6 bases and 0 bases, there was a span of 11 bases. Germline lookup yields CDR1 LNHDA and CDR2 SQIVND (reference sequence). The CDR3 consists of 14 residues. CDR3 protein: CASRAQVANYGYTF. The CDR3 nucleotides are TGTGCCAGTAGAGCCCAGGTGGCTAACTATGGCTACACCTTC.

The gene calls are TRBV7-2 and TRBJ1-5; no definite D call. In germline, CDR1 is SGHTA, CDR2 FQGNSA. Trimming stripped 5 bases from V and 7 bases from J, with 15 bases between. This CDR3 region has 14 residues. CDR3 nucleotides: TGTGCCAGCAGCCAAGGAGCGGGCGGCCAGCCCCAGCATTTT. It codes for CASSQGAGGQPQHF.

In this sample, this clone turned up once. The rearrangement joins TRBV5-4 to TRBJ2-6; possible D gene TRBD1, 6 bases. Germline lookup yields CDR1 SGHNT and CDR2 YYREEE (reference sequence). CDR3 size: 17 residues. Between the trimmed V and J ends, which lost 0 bases and 3 bases, there was a span of 13 bases. The CDR3 loop is CASSLGSTGFGANVLTF. CDR3 in DNA: TGTGCCAGCAGCTTGGGCTCCACAGGGTTTGGGGCCAACGTCCTGACTTTC.

J is TRBJ1-2 and V is TRBV5-6; the D gene is possibly TRBD1 (5 bases). Germline assignment: CDR1 SGHDT and CDR2 YYEEEE. The CDR3 runs to 14 residues. The germline V and J ends were trimmed by 2 bases and 8 bases, with 16 bases remaining between them. CDR3 in amino acids: CASSFFRADLGYTF. DNA for the CDR3: TGTGCCAGCAGCTTTTTCAGGGCCGACCTGGGCTACACCTTC.

V gene TRBV19 combines with J gene TRBJ1-3; the match to TRBD1 covers 7 bases. The CDR3 spans 13 residues. Germline CDR1 LNHDA, CDR2 SQIVND (reference sequence). Germline trimming cut 7 bases from V and 3 bases from J; bases unmatched to any gene: 3. The CDR3 DNA follows: TGTGCCAGTACCCGACAGGGTGGAAACACCATATATTTT. The encoded protein is CASTRQGGNTIYF.

This chain connects TRBV7-6 to TRBJ1-4; TRBD1 matches at 8 bases. V shed 6 bases and J 3 bases; nucleotides not matched to a gene: 6. CDR1 is SGHVS, CDR2 FNYEAQ, per germline. This CDR3 contains 15 residues. DNA of the CDR3: TGTGCCAGCAGATGGACAGGGAATCCTAATGAAAAACTGTTTTTT. Its protein is CASRWTGNPNEKLFF.

This sequence joins TRBV28 and TRBJ1-2, with D perhaps matching TRBD1 (6 bases). The V gene lost 2 bases and the J gene lost 7 bases, with 8 bases spanning the gap. Germline loops: CDR1 MDHEN, CDR2 SYDVKM. This CDR3 has 12 residues. This CDR3 reads CASSLARGGYTF. CDR3 DNA sequence: TGTGCCAGCAGTTTAGCCAGGGGTGGCTACACCTTC.

The chain is built from TRBV5-1 and TRBJ2-1; 10 bases fit TRBD1. The ends lost 0 bases at V and 7 bases at J; junction bases unmatched: 4. Germline V CDR1 and CDR2: SGHRS, YFSETQ. This CDR3 is built from 15 residues. In DNA, the CDR3 is TGCGCCAGCAGCTTGGCGGGGACAGGGGCGAATGAGCAGTTCTTC. Its protein product is CASSLAGTGANEQFF.

The chain combines TRBV7-2 with TRBJ2-3; 7 bases are shared with TRBD1. The junction had 13 bases not matched to a gene; V was cut back by 5 bases and J by 2 bases. The CDR3 contains 17 residues. The germline CDR1 and CDR2 sequences are SGHTA and FQGNSA. The CDR3 DNA reads as TGTGCCAGCAGCCCGAGACAGGGAAGGGGATACACAGATACGCAGTATTTT. Translated, it gives CASSPRQGRGYTDTQYF.

The chain is built from TRBV9 and TRBJ2-7, with 9 nucleotides matching TRBD1. The V segment lost 4 bases and the J segment 5 bases; nucleotides outside the gene matches: 13. The CDR3 spans 16 residues. Germline V CDR1 and CDR2: SGDLS, YYNGEE. The CDR3 loop is CASSPSWGGQGNEQYF. CDR3 nucleotides: TGTGCCAGCAGCCCCTCCTGGGGGGGACAGGGTAACGAGCAGTACTTC.

The gene calls are TRBV7-3 and TRBJ2-2; TRBD2 might be the D (5 bases). Trimming left V 5 bases short and J 4 bases short, with 11 bases between. The CDR3 contains 14 residues. Germline V gene sequence: CDR1 SGHTA, CDR2 FQGTGA. CDR3 amino acids: CASSLEGGTGELFF. CDR3 nucleotides: TGTGCCAGCAGCCTTGAGGGTGGCACCGGGGAGCTGTTTTTT.

The chain combines TRBV25-1 with TRBJ1-1; D might be TRBD1 (5 bases). The CDR3 is made up of 16 amino acids. The V and J ends lost 1 base and 1 base respectively, with 13 bases between them. Germline V gene data show CDR1 as MGHDK and CDR2 as SYGVNS. The DNA for the CDR3 is TGTGCCAGCAGTGAATTGCGGGACCTGACGAACACTGAAGCTTTCTTT. Protein: CASSELRDLTNTEAFF.

This clone was counted only a few times. This rearrangement joins TRBV5-1 to TRBJ1-1, with 9 bases aligning to TRBD1. Germline CDR1 is SGHRS and CDR2 is YFSETQ. The CDR3 spans 17 residues. Unmatched junction bases numbered 11, after V lost 5 bases and J lost 0 bases. In DNA, the CDR3 is TGCGCCAGCAGTGAAGGACAGGGGAGTCGGATGAACACTGAAGCTTTCTTT. Translating gives CASSEGQGSRMNTEAFF.

This rearrangement joins TRBV10-1 to TRBJ2-2, with D maybe TRBD2 (7 bases). CDR3 length: 18 amino acids. Germline-derived CDR1 and CDR2 are WNHNN and SYGVQD (reference sequence). V was clipped by 6 bases and J by 7 bases, with 27 bases between them. CDR3 region: CASRPGGPEIESCGELFF. As DNA, the CDR3 is TGCGCCAGCAGACCCGGGGGGCCCGAGATTGAGTCCTGCGGGGAGCTGTTTTTT.

This clone was seen a few times. This chain joins TRBV6-1 and TRBJ2-1; 8 bases map to TRBD2. Trimming cost V 0 bases and J 4 bases; bases outside gene matches: 11. CDR3 length: 18 amino acids. Germline CDR1 reads MNHNS; CDR2 reads SASEGT. The CDR3 loop is CASSEAISGGQRYNEQFF. CDR3 coding DNA: TGTGCCAGCAGTGAAGCTATATCGGGAGGGCAAAGATACAATGAGCAGTTCTTC.

This chain joins TRBV5-1 and TRBJ1-2; 9 bases align to TRBD1. V was clipped by 4 bases and J by 8 bases; unmatched bases: 12. CDR3 size: 15 residues. Germline CDR1 SGHRS, CDR2 YFSETQ. CDR3 in DNA: TGCGCCAGCAGCCCTACAGGGGGCAAGGCCCGGGGCTACACCTTC. Amino acid sequence: CASSPTGGKARGYTF. Together with reference TRBV5-1 and TRBJ1-2, the CDR3 gives the full variable domain: KAGVTQTPRYLIKTRGQQVTLSCSPISGHRSVSWYQQTPGQGLQFLFEYFSETQRNKGNFPGRFSGRQFSNSRSEMNVSTLELGDSALYLCASSPTGGKARGYTFGSGTRLTVV.

This sequence joins TRBV2 and TRBJ1-1; tentatively, D is TRBD1 (6 bases). Trimming left V 1 base short and J 3 bases short, with 9 bases between. The germline CDR1 and CDR2 sequences are SNHLY and FYNNEI. The CDR3 covers 14 residues. CDR3 sequence reads: CASSEGRGDTEAFF. DNA of the CDR3: TGTGCCAGCAGTGAAGGAAGGGGGGACACTGAAGCTTTCTTT.

This clone appeared a single time. The V and J genes are TRBV5-5 and TRBJ1-1, with D maybe TRBD1 (6 bases). This CDR3 comprises 16 residues. V was trimmed by 3 bases and J by 4 bases, leaving 19 bases between them. Germline CDR1 and CDR2: SGHKS and YYEKEE (reference sequence). CDR3 DNA sequence: TGTGCCAGCAGCTCGCAGGGGAGTGGATATTCCACTGAAGCTTTCTTT. Encoded protein: CASSSQGSGYSTEAFF.

This clone ranks as medium-sized (0.01 to 0.1%). The rearrangement joins TRBV19 to TRBJ1-5; D is unclear. CDR1 and CDR2 (germline): LNHDA, SQIVND (reference sequence). The V and J ends lost 1 base and 6 bases respectively, with 13 bases between them. The CDR3 runs to 15 residues. Here the CDR3 reads CASSIGLGGPQPQHF. Here the CDR3 DNA reads TGTGCCAGTAGTATAGGACTAGGAGGGCCTCAGCCCCAGCATTTT.

The genes are TRBV30 and TRBJ1-5; D is uncertain. V dropped 0 bases and J dropped 8 bases, with 14 bases sitting between them. The CDR3 has 14 residues. The V gene's germline CDR1 is GTSNPN and CDR2 SVGIG (reference sequence). CDR3 nucleotide sequence: TGTGCCTGGAGTGTACAACGGCCCGGGGAGCCCCAGCATTTT. This gives the protein CAWSVQRPGEPQHF.